A single sample gave rise to the 29 T cell receptor beta chains below, sequenced in a study of untreated major depressive disorder. Sequencing was performed with immunoSEQ multiplex PCR; in TCRdb, only in-frame clones are kept and a portion is missing. The repertoire holds approximately 20,000 clones, under 90% seen once, with about 0.82% in the top ten. Sequencing input: CD4+ T cells from PBMCs. The origin of the receptors is a woman under 40 in good health.

This sequence joins TRBV9 and TRBJ2-2; 11 nucleotides line up with TRBD2. Looked up from germline, CDR1 is SGDLS and CDR2 is YYNGEE. The CDR3 spans 16 residues. Unmatched junction bases numbered 7, after V lost 2 bases and J lost 7 bases. This CDR3 reads CASSVALAGEDGELFF. The CDR3, as DNA: TGTGCCAGCAGCGTGGCACTAGCGGGAGAGGACGGGGAGCTGTTTTTT.

The rearrangement uses TRBV29-1 and TRBJ2-3; 11 bases agree with TRBD2. J gave up 7 bases and V 4 bases, and 7 bases lay outside the gene matches. Per the germline V gene, CDR1 is SQVTM and CDR2 is ANQGSEA. The length of the CDR3 is 14 residues. The CDR3 sequence is CSVGSSGRRNTQYF. DNA of the CDR3: TGCAGCGTTGGGTCTAGCGGGAGGAGAAATACGCAGTATTTT.

A single count supports this clone. The J gene is TRBJ2-7, the V gene TRBV2, with 9 bases aligning to TRBD2. Unmatched junction bases numbered 5, after V lost 6 bases and J lost 2 bases. The length of the CDR3 is 14 residues. Germline V gene data show CDR1 as SNHLY and CDR2 as FYNNEI. The CDR3: CASSRLAETYEQYF. The CDR3 nucleotides are TGTGCCAGCAGCCGACTAGCGGAGACCTACGAGCAGTACTTC. Full variable domain (outside the CDR3, taken from reference TRBV2 and TRBJ2-7): EPEVTQTPSHQVTQMGQEVILRCVPISNHLYFYWYRQILGQKVEFLVSFYNNEISEKSEIFDDQFSVERPDGSNFTLKIRSTKLEDSAMYFCASSRLAETYEQYFGPGTRLTVT.

The V and J genes are TRBV6-1 and TRBJ2-7, with TRBD1 identical over 11 bases. CDR3 length: 13 amino acids. Germline CDR1 and CDR2: MNHNS and SASEGT. J was trimmed by 12 bases and V by 8 bases; bases with no gene match: 12. This CDR3 reads CASLRDRGSRSYF. The CDR3, as DNA: TGTGCCAGCTTGCGGGACAGGGGGAGCCGATCGTACTTC.

The chain carries TRBV2 and TRBJ2-7, with 8 bases that match TRBD2. Germline CDR1 is SNHLY and CDR2 is FYNNEI. This CDR3 has 15 residues. J lost 6 bases, V lost 3 bases, and 10 bases had no gene match. CDR3 in amino acids: CASSDRGERGGEQYF. Here the CDR3 DNA reads TGTGCCAGCAGTGACAGGGGCGAACGGGGGGGCGAGCAGTACTTC.

The V and J genes are TRBV7-2 and TRBJ1-3; D gene unclear. Germline V gene lookup returns CDR1 SGHTA and CDR2 FQGNSA. The CDR3 is 15 amino acids. Trimming left V 1 base short and J 6 bases short, with 13 bases between. The CDR3 region is CASSLGVTGPNTIYF. As DNA, the CDR3 is TGTGCCAGCAGCTTAGGTGTCACTGGGCCAAACACCATATATTTT.

The chain combines TRBV6-1 with TRBJ2-5, with 8 bases fitting TRBD2. V shed 1 base and J 1 base; nucleotides not matched to a gene: 2. There are 15 residues in the CDR3. The germline gives CDR1 MNHNS, CDR2 SASEGT. This chain's CDR3 is CASSEEAGGQETQYF. CDR3 DNA sequence: TGTGCCAGCAGTGAAGAGGCGGGGGGCCAAGAGACCCAGTACTTC.

The V gene is TRBV28, the J gene TRBJ2-7; D possibly corresponds to TRBD2 (6 bases). Germline lookup yields CDR1 MDHEN and CDR2 SYDVKM. The CDR3 contains 13 residues. Trimming cost V 6 bases and J 1 base, with 10 bases left between them. The CDR3 DNA follows: TGTGCCAGCAGCGGGACTGCGTCCTACGAGCAGTACTTC. As protein: CASSGTASYEQYF.

This chain joins TRBV15 and TRBJ2-2, with 13 bases aligning to TRBD2. Germline V gene sequence: CDR1 LNHNV, CDR2 YYDKDF (reference sequence). CDR3 length equals 15 residues. The V and J ends lost 9 bases and 3 bases, in that order; junction bases with no gene match: 4. The CDR3 spells CATTSGRAHTGELFF. DNA of the CDR3: TGTGCCACAACTAGCGGGAGGGCCCACACCGGGGAGCTGTTTTTT.

The V gene is TRBV19, the J gene TRBJ2-3; no definite D call. The CDR3 runs 13 residues. Deletions cut 6 bases from V and 5 bases from J, with 12 bases between. CDR1 is LNHDA and CDR2 is SQIVND in the germline V gene (reference sequence). The CDR3 sequence: CASSDLFGDTQYF. For the CDR3, the DNA is TGTGCCAGTAGCGATCTTTTCGGAGATACGCAGTATTTT.

This rearrangement joins TRBV19 to TRBJ2-5; 7 bases fit TRBD2. Germline V gene lookup returns CDR1 LNHDA and CDR2 SQIVND (reference sequence). Losses at the gene ends were 3 bases for V and 6 bases for J; bases not matched to a gene: 7. The CDR3 spans 14 residues. The CDR3 DNA sequence: TGTGCCAGTAGTATGGGGAGGGGAGGGAAGACCCAGTACTTC. This gives the protein CASSMGRGGKTQYF.

Only a few counts were recorded for this clone. The chain joins TRBV14 to TRBJ2-1; 8 nucleotides agree with TRBD2. Trimming cost V 6 bases and J 0 bases; bases outside gene matches: 4. In germline, CDR1 is SGHDN, CDR2 FVKESK. The CDR3 contains 15 residues. The CDR3 region has the DNA TGTGCCAGCAGGCCAGCGGGAGCCTCCTACAATGAGCAGTTCTTC. Its translation: CASRPAGASYNEQFF.

J is TRBJ2-7 and V is TRBV30; 9 bases agree with TRBD1. The CDR3 totals 15 residues. With 0 bases clipped from V and 6 bases from J, the junction kept 9 bases outside the gene matches. CDR1 is GTSNPN and CDR2 is SVGIG in the germline V gene (reference sequence). The CDR3 region has the DNA TGTGCCTGGAGTGTACTTAACAGGGGGCGGTCCGAGCAGTACTTC. This encodes CAWSVLNRGRSEQYF.

The V call is TRBV4-1, the J call TRBJ2-7; D is possibly TRBD1 or TRBD2 (5 bases each). CDR1 and CDR2 (germline): MGHRA, YSYEKL. The V end lost 3 bases, the J end lost 3 bases, and 24 bases lay between the germline ends. The CDR3 consists of 18 residues. CDR3: CASSQAPGTDRAHYEQYF. Here the CDR3 DNA reads TGCGCCAGCAGCCAGGCCCCCGGGACGGATCGCGCCCACTACGAGCAGTACTTC.

The chain is built from TRBV19 and TRBJ2-7, with 9 bases fitting TRBD1. Germline CDR1 and CDR2: LNHDA and SQIVND (reference sequence). Trimming cost V 7 bases and J 5 bases; bases outside gene matches: 12. This CDR3 contains 15 residues. In DNA form, the CDR3 reads TGTGCCAGTAATAGTCTGAACAGGGGGCAAGACGAGCAGTACTTC. This codes for CASNSLNRGQDEQYF.

This rearrangement joins TRBV9 to TRBJ2-1; D call uncertain. The CDR3 totals 16 residues. The germline V and J ends were trimmed by 0 bases and 6 bases, with 16 bases remaining between them. The germline gives CDR1 SGDLS, CDR2 YYNGEE. The CDR3 DNA reads as TGTGCCAGCAGCGTAGGCGTAGCCACGGTAGGCAATGAGCAGTTCTTC. The encoded protein is CASSVGVATVGNEQFF.

The V gene is TRBV15, the J gene TRBJ2-1; D unresolved. V lost 0 bases, J lost 4 bases, and 7 bases lay in between. In germline, CDR1 is LNHNV, CDR2 YYDKDF (reference sequence). The CDR3 covers 14 residues. CDR3 loop: CATSRESRYNEQFF. The CDR3 region has the DNA TGTGCCACCAGCAGAGAGTCAAGATACAATGAGCAGTTCTTC.

The rearrangement uses TRBV18 and TRBJ2-1, with 9 positions matching TRBD2. CDR3 length equals 15 residues. Germline-derived CDR1 and CDR2 are KGHSH and LQKENI. J was trimmed by 9 bases and V by 6 bases; bases with no gene match: 12. The CDR3 DNA follows: TGTGCCAGCTCGCCCGGGACAGAACTAGCGGGTGAGCAGTTCTTC. It specifies CASSPGTELAGEQFF.

This clone was observed once. CDR3 sequence: CASYRDSLNTEAFF. CDR3 nucleotide sequence: TGCGCCAGCTACCGGGACAGTCTGAACACTGAAGCTTTCTTT. The V call is TRBV5-1, the J call TRBJ1-1; TRBD1 matches 7 bases. Trimming removed 7 bases from V and 0 bases from J; junction bases left unmatched: 6. The CDR3 totals 14 residues. Germline V gene data show CDR1 as SGHRS and CDR2 as YFSETQ.

The chain couples TRBV5-1 to TRBJ1-6; unclear D gene. The CDR3 contains 16 residues. CDR1 SGHRS and CDR2 YFSETQ come from the germline V gene. V was trimmed by 0 bases and J by 9 bases, leaving 16 bases between them. CDR3 DNA sequence: TGCGCCAGCAGCTTGGAGCGGGCGGGTCTCGGTTCACCCCTCCACTTT. Its translation is CASSLERAGLGSPLHF. The entire variable domain, with the rest obtained from reference TRBV5-1 and TRBJ1-6, is as follows: KAGVTQTPRYLIKTRGQQVTLSCSPISGHRSVSWYQQTPGQGLQFLFEYFSETQRNKGNFPGRFSGRQFSNSRSEMNVSTLELGDSALYLCASSLERAGLGSPLHFGNGTRLTVT.

This chain uses TRBV29-1 with TRBJ1-1; D is undetermined. Germline values: CDR1 SQVTM, CDR2 ANQGSEA. This CDR3 has 12 residues. Trimming took off 1 base at V and 7 bases at J, with 10 bases between the two ends. The CDR3 region has the DNA TGCAGCGTTGAAGCAAACAGCCTTGAAGCTTTCTTT. This encodes CSVEANSLEAFF.

The chain uses TRBV19 and TRBJ1-4, with TRBD1 identical over 7 bases. This CDR3 has 15 residues. J gave up 6 bases and V 5 bases, and 9 bases lay outside the gene matches. Germline CDR1 reads LNHDA; CDR2 reads SQIVND (reference sequence). CDR3 in amino acids: CASSLTGQRYEKLFF. Here the CDR3 DNA reads TGTGCCAGTAGTTTGACAGGGCAACGGTATGAAAAACTGTTTTTT. Supplemented by reference TRBV19 and TRBJ1-4, the full variable domain reads DGGITQSPKYLFRKEGQNVTLSCEQNLNHDAMYWYRQDPGQGLRLIYYSQIVNDFQKGDIAEGYSVSREKKESFPLTVTSAQKNPTAFYLCASSLTGQRYEKLFFGSGTQLSVL.

The gene calls are TRBV7-8 and TRBJ2-7; D possibly uses TRBD1 or TRBD2 (7 bases each). The CDR3 consists of 13 residues. Trimming took 2 bases from V and 5 from J, leaving 10 bases between them. Germline assignment: CDR1 SGHVS and CDR2 FQNEAQ. The CDR3 sequence is CASSLQGGDEQYF. CDR3 nucleotide sequence: TGTGCCAGCAGCTTACAGGGGGGGGACGAGCAGTACTTC.

The J gene is TRBJ2-7, the V gene TRBV5-4; 10 nucleotides match TRBD1. This CDR3 region has 16 residues. Germline V CDR1 and CDR2: SGHNT, YYREEE (reference sequence). J was trimmed by 5 bases and V by 0 bases; bases with no gene match: 8. The CDR3 nucleotides read TGTGCCAGCAGCTTGGCGCCGGGACAGGGGTTCAACGAGCAGTACTTC. It codes for CASSLAPGQGFNEQYF.

CDR3 DNA: TGTGCCAGTAGTATGATCTTCCGGGACCCTGAAGCTTTCTTT. Amino acid sequence: CASSMIFRDPEAFF. The J gene is TRBJ1-1, the V gene TRBV19; D perhaps matches TRBD1 (5 bases). Between the trimmed V and J ends, which lost 3 bases and 6 bases, there was a span of 14 bases. The CDR3 is 14 residues long. Germline V gives CDR1 LNHDA, CDR2 SQIVND (reference sequence).

The chain uses TRBV30 and TRBJ1-2; D perhaps matches TRBD1 (5 bases). Per germline, CDR1 GTSNPN and CDR2 SVGIG (reference sequence). This CDR3 is built from 12 residues. V dropped 3 bases and J dropped 4 bases, with 9 bases sitting between them. CDR3 in amino acids: CAWSSDSYGYTF. The DNA of the CDR3 is TGTGCCTGGAGCTCAGACAGCTATGGCTACACCTTC.

The V call is TRBV2, the J call TRBJ2-1; 7 bases agree with TRBD2. The germline CDR1 and CDR2 sequences are SNHLY and FYNNEI. V lost 7 bases to trimming and J lost 2 bases; unmatched junction nucleotides: 5. The CDR3 runs 14 residues. The CDR3 DNA is TGTGCCAGCAAAAGGGAGGGCCCCTACAATGAGCAGTTCTTC. Translating it yields CASKREGPYNEQFF. Together with reference TRBV2 and TRBJ2-1, the CDR3 gives the full variable domain: EPEVTQTPSHQVTQMGQEVILRCVPISNHLYFYWYRQILGQKVEFLVSFYNNEISEKSEIFDDQFSVERPDGSNFTLKIRSTKLEDSAMYFCASKREGPYNEQFFGPGTRLTVL.

This clone appeared a single time. J is TRBJ2-1 and V is TRBV2; D ambiguous. CDR3 length equals 13 residues. Germline V gene sequence: CDR1 SNHLY, CDR2 FYNNEI. V shed 4 bases and J shed 6 bases, with 10 bases lying between them. The CDR3 DNA reads as TGTGCCAGCAGTGTTGGGCAGACCAATGAGCAGTTCTTC. This codes for CASSVGQTNEQFF. The whole variable domain, filled in from reference TRBV2 and TRBJ2-1, reads EPEVTQTPSHQVTQMGQEVILRCVPISNHLYFYWYRQILGQKVEFLVSFYNNEISEKSEIFDDQFSVERPDGSNFTLKIRSTKLEDSAMYFCASSVGQTNEQFFGPGTRLTVL.

The chain combines TRBV2 with TRBJ2-7, with 8 bases fitting TRBD2. The CDR3 runs 13 residues. V lost 3 bases to trimming and J lost 4 bases; unmatched junction nucleotides: 2. Germline CDR1 reads SNHLY; CDR2 reads FYNNEI. As DNA, the CDR3 is TGTGCCAGCAGTGAGGCTAGCGGGTACGAGCAGTACTTC. Translating it yields CASSEASGYEQYF.